This T cell receptor beta chain appears in the sequencing data of a study of blood T cell repertoires in COVID-19. Per the original data handling: The authors estimated nucleated cell counts from reference gene primer amplification. Sequencing used immunoSEQ multiplex PCR; TCRdb keeps in-frame clones, though not all of them. The V and J calls and the clone size are those of that table, but D and trimming were determined from the DNA. Of roughly 100,000 clones in the sample, roughly nine tenths were seen once. With 6 bases clipped from V and 6 bases from J, the junction kept 9 bases outside the gene matches. This CDR3 comprises 17 residues. Per germline, CDR1 MNHEY and CDR2 SMNVEV (reference sequence).

The clonotype was recovered from a human donor in a cohort sampled during active COVID-19. Sequencing was carried out using peripheral blood. The V call is TRBV27, the J call TRBJ1-6; 12 bases match TRBD1. For the CDR3, the DNA is TGTGCCAGCAGAGGTTCCGGGACAGGGGGCCGTAATTCACCCCTCCACTTT. It codes for CASRGSGTGGRNSPLHF.